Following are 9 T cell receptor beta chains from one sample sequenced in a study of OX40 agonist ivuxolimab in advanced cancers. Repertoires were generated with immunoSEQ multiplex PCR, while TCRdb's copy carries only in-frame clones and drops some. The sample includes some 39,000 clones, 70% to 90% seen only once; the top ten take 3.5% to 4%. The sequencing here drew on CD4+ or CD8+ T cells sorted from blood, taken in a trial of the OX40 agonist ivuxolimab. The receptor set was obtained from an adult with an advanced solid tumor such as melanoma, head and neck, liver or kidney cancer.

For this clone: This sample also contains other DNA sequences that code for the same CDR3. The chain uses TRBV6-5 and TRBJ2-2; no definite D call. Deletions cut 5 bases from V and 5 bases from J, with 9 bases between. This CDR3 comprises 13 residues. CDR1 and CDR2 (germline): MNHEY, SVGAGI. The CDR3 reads CASSPPVTGELFF. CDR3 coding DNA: TGTGCCAGCAGTCCCCCGGTGACCGGGGAGCTGTTTTTT.

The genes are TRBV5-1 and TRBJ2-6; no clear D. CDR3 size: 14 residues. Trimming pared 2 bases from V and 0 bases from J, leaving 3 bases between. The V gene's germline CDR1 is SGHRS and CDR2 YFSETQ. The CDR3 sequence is CASSFNSGANVLTF. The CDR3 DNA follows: TGCGCCAGCAGCTTCAACTCTGGGGCCAACGTCCTGACTTTC.

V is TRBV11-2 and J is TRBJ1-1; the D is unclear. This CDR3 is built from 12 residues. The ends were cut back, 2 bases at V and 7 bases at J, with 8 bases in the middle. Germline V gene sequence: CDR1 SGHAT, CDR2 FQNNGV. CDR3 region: CASSLLRGEAFF. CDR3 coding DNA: TGTGCCAGCAGCTTATTACGGGGTGAAGCTTTCTTT. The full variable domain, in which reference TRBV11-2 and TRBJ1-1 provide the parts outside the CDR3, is EAGVAQSPRYKIIEKRQSVAFWCNPISGHATLYWYQQILGQGPKLLIQFQNNGVVDDSQLPKDRFSAERLKGVDSTLKIQPAKLEDSAVYLCASSLLRGEAFFGQGTRLTVV.

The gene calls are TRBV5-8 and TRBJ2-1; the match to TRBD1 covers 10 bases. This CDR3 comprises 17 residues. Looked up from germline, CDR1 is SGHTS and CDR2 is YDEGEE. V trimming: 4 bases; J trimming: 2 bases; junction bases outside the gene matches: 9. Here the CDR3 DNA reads TGTGCCAGCAGCCCGCTTATTGGGACAGGGGCCTACAATGAGCAGTTCTTC. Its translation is CASSPLIGTGAYNEQFF.

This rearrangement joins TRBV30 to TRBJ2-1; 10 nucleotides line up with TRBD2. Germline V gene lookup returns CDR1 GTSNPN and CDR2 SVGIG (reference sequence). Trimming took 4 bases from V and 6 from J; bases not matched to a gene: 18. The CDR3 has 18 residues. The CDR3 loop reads CAWMVGLASLRARNEQFF. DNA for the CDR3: TGTGCCTGGATGGTGGGACTAGCGAGCCTTCGTGCGCGCAATGAGCAGTTCTTC. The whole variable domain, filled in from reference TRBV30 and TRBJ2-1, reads SQTIHQWPATLVQPVGSPLSLECTVEGTSNPNLYWYRQAAGRGLQLLFYSVGIGQISSEVPQNLSASRPQDRQFILSSKKLLLSDSGFYLCAWMVGLASLRARNEQFFGPGTRLTVL.

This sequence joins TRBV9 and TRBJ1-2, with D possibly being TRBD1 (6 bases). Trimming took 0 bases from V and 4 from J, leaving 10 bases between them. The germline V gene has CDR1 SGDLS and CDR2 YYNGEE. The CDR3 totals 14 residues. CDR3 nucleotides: TGTGCCAGCAGCGTAGGGGGGGCAGGCTATGGCTACACCTTC. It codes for CASSVGGAGYGYTF.

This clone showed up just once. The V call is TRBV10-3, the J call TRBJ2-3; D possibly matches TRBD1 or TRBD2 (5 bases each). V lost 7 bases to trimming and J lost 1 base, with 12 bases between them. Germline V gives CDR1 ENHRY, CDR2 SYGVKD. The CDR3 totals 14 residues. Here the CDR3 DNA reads TGTGCCATCAATGGGGACCTAGGCACAGATACGCAGTATTTT. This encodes CAINGDLGTDTQYF.

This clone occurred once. The CDR3 DNA is TGTGCCAGTACGGGCTTACGCAATGAGCAGTTCTTC. It encodes CASTGLRNEQFF. The chain recombines TRBV19 with TRBJ2-1; D uncertain. This CDR3 comprises 12 residues. V was pared by 7 bases and J by 6 bases, with 10 bases between. Germline CDR1 is LNHDA and CDR2 is SQIVND (reference sequence).

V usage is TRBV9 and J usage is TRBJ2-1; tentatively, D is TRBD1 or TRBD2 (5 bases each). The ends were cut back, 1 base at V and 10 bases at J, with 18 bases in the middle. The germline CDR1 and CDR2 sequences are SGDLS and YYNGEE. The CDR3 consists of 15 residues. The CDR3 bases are TGTGCCAGCAGCGTAAGTATGGGACCTAGCAACGAGCAGTTCTTC. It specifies CASSVSMGPSNEQFF.